This T cell receptor beta chain was identified in a study of T cell responses to AZD1222 COVID-19 vaccine. Generated by immunoSEQ multiplex PCR, the TCRdb table keeps only in-frame clones and is missing some. The sample yields over 150,000 clones, 85% to 90% seen once. The CDR3 spans 16 residues. CDR1 is LGHDT and CDR2 is YNNKEL in the germline V gene (reference sequence). V shed 0 bases and J 5 bases; nucleotides not matched to a gene: 5. This TCR came from an adult who received the AZD1222 COVID-19 vaccine. Material: peripheral blood, obtained 28 days after the second AZD1222 dose. This sequence joins TRBV3-1 (or the pseudogene TRBV3-2) and TRBJ2-2, with 8 bases that match TRBD1. DNA for the CDR3: TGTGCCAGCAGCCAAGACAGGGGGCTGAGAACCGGGGAGCTGTTTTTT. This encodes CASSQDRGLRTGELFF.